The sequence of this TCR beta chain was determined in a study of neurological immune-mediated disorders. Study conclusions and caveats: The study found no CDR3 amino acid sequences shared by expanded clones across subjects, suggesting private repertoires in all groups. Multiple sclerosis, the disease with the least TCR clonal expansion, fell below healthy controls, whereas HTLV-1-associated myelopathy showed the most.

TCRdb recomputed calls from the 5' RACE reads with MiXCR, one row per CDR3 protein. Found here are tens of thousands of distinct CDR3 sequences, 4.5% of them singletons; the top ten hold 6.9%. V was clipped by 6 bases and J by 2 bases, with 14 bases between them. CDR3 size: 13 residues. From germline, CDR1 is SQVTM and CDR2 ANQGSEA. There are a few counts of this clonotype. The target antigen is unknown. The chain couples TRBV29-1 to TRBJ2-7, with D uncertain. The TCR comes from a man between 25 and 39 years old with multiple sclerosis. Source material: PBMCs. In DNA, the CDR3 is TGCAGCGTGGGGTCAGGTGATACCTACGAGCAGTACTTC. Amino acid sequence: CSVGSGDTYEQYF.